This TCR beta chain was identified during a study of metastatic and nonmetastatic thyroid tumors. Background on the study: Repertoire comparisons spanned blood and tumor or nodule tissue from malignant and benign thyroid patients. Whole-study results and caveats: Benign nodules reportedly had significantly lower TCR beta diversity than malignant thyroid tumors in blood and tumor.

As handled by the study authors: Clinicopathological groups supplied CDR3 differences that were used to build a distant-metastasis classifier for papillary thyroid cancer. TCRdb re-clonotyped the PCR reads via MiXCR. What appears here as the V and J calls and clone size reflects TCRdb's work, not the paper's. Of 17,000 or so clones listed, around 25% are singletons. Until they underwent thyroid surgery, no patient had received any treatment. Comments on this clone: Its specificity is unknown.

The sequenced sample was adjacent normal tissue. The receptor was derived from a female donor with papillary thyroid cancer or a benign thyroid nodule (not recorded which). Some clones in this sample may be carry-over from other donors' samples.

CDR3 sequence (DNA): TGTGCCAGCAGCTTGGTGCGGGGGCGGAATTCACCCCTCCACTTT. Protein product: CASSLVRGRNSPLHF. The V gene is TRBV5-6, the J gene TRBJ1-6, with a tentative D call TRBD1 (6 bases). This CDR3 has 15 residues. Germline assignment: CDR1 SGHDT and CDR2 YYEEEE. Trimming removed 0 bases at V and 7 bases at J, with 11 bases between.